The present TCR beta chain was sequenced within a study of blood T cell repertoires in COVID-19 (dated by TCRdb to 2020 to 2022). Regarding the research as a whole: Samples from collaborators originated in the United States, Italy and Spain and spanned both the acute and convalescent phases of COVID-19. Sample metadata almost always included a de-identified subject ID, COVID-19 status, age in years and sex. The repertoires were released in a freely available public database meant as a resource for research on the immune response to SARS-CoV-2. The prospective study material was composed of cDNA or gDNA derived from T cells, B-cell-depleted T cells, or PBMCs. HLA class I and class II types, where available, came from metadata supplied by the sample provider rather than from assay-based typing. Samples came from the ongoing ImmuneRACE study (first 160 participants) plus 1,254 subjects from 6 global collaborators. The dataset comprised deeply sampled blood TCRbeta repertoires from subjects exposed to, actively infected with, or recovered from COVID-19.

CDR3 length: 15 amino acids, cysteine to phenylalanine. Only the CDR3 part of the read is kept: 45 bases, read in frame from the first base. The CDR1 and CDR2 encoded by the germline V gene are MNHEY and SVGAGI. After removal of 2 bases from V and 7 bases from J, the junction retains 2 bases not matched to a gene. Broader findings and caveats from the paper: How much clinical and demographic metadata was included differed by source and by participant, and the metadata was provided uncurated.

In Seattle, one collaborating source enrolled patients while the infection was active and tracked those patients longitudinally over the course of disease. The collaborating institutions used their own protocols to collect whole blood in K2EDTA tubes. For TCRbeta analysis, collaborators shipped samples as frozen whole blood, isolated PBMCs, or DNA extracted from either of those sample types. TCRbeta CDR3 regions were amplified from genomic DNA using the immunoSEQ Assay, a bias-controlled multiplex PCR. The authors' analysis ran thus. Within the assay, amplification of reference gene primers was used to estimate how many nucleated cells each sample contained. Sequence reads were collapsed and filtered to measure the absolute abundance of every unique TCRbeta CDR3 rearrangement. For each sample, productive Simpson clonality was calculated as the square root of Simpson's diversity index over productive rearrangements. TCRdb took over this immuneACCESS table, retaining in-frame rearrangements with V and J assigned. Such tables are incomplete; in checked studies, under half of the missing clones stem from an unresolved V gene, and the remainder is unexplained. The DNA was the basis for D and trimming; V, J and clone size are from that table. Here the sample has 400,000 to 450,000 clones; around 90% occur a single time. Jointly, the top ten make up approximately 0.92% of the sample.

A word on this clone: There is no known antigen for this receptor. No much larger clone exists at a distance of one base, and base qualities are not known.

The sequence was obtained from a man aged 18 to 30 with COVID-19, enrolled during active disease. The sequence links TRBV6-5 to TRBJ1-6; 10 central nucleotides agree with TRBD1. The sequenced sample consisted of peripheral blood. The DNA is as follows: TGTGCCAGCAGTTACGGGGGACAGGGGAATTCACCCCTCCACTTT. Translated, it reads CASSYGGQGNSPLHF.